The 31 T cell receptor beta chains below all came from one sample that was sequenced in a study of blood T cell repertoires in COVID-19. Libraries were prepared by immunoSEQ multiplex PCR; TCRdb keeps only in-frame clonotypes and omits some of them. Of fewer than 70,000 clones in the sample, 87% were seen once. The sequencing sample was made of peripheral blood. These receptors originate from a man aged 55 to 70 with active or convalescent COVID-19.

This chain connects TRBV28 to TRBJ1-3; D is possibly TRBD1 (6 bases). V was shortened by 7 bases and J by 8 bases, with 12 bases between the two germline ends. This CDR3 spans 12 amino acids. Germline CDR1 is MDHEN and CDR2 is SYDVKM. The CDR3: CASKTQGYTIYF. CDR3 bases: TGTGCCAGCAAGACCCAGGGGTACACCATATATTTT.

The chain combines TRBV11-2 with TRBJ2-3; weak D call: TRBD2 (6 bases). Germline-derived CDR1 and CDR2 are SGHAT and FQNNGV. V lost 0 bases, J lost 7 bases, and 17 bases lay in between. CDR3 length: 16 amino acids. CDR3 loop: CASSLDQAGMVNTQYF. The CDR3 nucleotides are TGTGCCAGCAGCTTAGATCAGGCGGGAATGGTTAATACGCAGTATTTT.

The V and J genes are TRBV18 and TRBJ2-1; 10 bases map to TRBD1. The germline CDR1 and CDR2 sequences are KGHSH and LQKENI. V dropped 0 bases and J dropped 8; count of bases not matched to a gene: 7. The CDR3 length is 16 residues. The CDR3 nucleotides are TGTGCCAGCTCACCACCGAAGACAGGGGGCTTCGATGAGCAGTTCTTC. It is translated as CASSPPKTGGFDEQFF.

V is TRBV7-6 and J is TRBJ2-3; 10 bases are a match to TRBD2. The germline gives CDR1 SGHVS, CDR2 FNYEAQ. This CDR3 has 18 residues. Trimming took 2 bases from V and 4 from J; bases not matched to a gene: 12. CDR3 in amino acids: CASSLRPAGGLSPDTQYF. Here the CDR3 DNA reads TGTGCCAGCAGCTTACGCCCAGCGGGGGGGCTCTCCCCAGATACGCAGTATTTT.

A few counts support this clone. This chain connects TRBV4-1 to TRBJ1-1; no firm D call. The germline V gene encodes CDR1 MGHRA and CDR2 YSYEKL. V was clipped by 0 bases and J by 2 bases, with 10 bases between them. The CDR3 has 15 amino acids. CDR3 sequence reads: CASSQEDGRNTEAFF. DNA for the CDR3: TGCGCCAGCAGCCAAGAGGATGGGCGAAACACTGAAGCTTTCTTT.

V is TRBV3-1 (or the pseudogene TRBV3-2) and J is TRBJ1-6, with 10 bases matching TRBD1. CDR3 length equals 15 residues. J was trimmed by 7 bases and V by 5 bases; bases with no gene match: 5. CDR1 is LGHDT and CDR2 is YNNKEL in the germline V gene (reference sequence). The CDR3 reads CASSNRDRGNSPLHF. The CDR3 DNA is TGTGCCAGCAGCAACCGGGACAGGGGCAATTCACCCCTCCACTTT.

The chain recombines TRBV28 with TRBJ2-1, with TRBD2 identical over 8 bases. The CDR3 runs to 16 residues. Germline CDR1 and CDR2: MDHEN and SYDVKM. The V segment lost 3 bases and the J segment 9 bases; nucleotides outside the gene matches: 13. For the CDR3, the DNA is TGTGCCAGCAGTTTCGACCGGGGGGGCGGCGGGACTGAGCAGTTCTTC. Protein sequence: CASSFDRGGGGTEQFF.

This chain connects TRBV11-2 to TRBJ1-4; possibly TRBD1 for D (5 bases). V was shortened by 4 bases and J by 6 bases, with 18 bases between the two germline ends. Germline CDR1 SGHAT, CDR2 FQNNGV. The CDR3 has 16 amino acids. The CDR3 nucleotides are TGTGCCAGCAGCTCGTCACCAGGGCTAGACTATGAAAAACTGTTTTTT. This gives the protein CASSSSPGLDYEKLFF.

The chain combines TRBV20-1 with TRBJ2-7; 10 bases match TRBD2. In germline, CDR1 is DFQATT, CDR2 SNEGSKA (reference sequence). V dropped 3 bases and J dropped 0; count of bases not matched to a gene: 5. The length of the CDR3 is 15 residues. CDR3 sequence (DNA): TGCAGTGCTAGTCGCAGCGGGAGGGTCTCCTACGAGCAGTACTTC. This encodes CSASRSGRVSYEQYF.

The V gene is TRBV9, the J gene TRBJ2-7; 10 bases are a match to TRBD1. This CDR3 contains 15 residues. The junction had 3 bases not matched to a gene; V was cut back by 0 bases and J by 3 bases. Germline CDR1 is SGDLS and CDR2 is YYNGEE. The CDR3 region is CASSVGTGGLYEQYF. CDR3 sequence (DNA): TGTGCCAGCAGCGTAGGGACAGGGGGGCTCTACGAGCAGTACTTC.

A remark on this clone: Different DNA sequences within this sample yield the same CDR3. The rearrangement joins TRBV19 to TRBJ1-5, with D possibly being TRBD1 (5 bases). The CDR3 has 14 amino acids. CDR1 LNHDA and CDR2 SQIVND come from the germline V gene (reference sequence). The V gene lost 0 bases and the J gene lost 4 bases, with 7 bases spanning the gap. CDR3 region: CASSIEGGNQPQHF. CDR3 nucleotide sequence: TGTGCCAGTAGTATAGAGGGGGGAAATCAGCCCCAGCATTTT.

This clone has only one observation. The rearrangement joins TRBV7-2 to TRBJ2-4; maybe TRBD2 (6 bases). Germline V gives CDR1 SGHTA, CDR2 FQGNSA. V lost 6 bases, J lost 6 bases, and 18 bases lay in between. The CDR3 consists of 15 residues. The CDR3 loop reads CASSATGVSGNIQYF. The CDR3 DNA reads TGTGCCAGCAGTGCTACGGGGGTGTCGGGAAACATTCAGTACTTC.

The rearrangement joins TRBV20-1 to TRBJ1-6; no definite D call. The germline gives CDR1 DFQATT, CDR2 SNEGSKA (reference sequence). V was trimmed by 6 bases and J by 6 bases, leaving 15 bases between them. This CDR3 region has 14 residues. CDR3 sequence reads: CSASRQNINSPLHF. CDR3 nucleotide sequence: TGCAGTGCCAGTCGCCAGAATATTAATTCACCCCTCCACTTT.

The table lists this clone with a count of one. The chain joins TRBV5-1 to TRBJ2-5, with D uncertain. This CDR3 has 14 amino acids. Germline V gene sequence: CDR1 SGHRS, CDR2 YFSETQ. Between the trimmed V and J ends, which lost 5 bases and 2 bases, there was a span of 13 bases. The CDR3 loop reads CASRPRLGQETQYF. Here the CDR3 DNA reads TGCGCCAGCAGACCCCGACTCGGTCAAGAGACCCAGTACTTC. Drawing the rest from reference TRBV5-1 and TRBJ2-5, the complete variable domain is KAGVTQTPRYLIKTRGQQVTLSCSPISGHRSVSWYQQTPGQGLQFLFEYFSETQRNKGNFPGRFSGRQFSNSRSEMNVSTLELGDSALYLCASRPRLGQETQYFGPGTRLLVL.

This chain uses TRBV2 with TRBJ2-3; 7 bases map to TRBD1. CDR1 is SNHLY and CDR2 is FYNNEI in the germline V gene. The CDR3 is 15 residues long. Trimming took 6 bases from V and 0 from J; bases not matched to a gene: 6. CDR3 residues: CASRKDRFSTDTQYF. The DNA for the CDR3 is TGTGCCAGCAGGAAGGACAGGTTTAGCACAGATACGCAGTATTTT.

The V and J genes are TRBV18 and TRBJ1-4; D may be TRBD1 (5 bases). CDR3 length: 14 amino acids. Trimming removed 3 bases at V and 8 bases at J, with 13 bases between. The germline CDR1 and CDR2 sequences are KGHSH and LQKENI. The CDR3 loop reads CASSPRRTNEKLFF. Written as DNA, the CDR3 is TGTGCCAGCTCACCGCGGCGGACAAACGAAAAACTGTTTTTT. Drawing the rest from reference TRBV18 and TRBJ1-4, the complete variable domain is NAGVMQNPRHLVRRRGQEARLRCSPMKGHSHVYWYRQLPEEGLKFMVYLQKENIIDESGMPKERFSAEFPKEGPSILRIQQVVRGDSAAYFCASSPRRTNEKLFFGSGTQLSVL.

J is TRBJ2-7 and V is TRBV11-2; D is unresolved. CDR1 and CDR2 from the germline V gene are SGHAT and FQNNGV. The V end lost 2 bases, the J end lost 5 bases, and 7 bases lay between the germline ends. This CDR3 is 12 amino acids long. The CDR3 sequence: CASSLTQNEQYF. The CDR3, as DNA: TGTGCCAGCAGCTTAACTCAAAACGAGCAGTACTTC. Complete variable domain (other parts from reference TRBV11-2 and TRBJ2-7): EAGVAQSPRYKIIEKRQSVAFWCNPISGHATLYWYQQILGQGPKLLIQFQNNGVVDDSQLPKDRFSAERLKGVDSTLKIQPAKLEDSAVYLCASSLTQNEQYFGPGTRLTVT.

CDR3 in DNA: TGTGCCAGCAGCTTAGCGCGCCGGGAGAATGAGCAGTTCTTC. Translated, it gives CASSLARRENEQFF. The chain joins TRBV7-8 to TRBJ2-1, with D possibly matching TRBD2 (6 bases). The CDR3 has 14 amino acids. With 0 bases removed from V and 7 bases from J, the gap between germline ends came to 10 bases. CDR1 and CDR2 (germline): SGHVS, FQNEAQ.

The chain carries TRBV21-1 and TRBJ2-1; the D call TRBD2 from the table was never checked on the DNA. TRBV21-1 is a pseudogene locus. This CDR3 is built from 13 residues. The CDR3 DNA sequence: TGTGCCAGCAGCGAGGGAGGAAACAATGAGCAGTTCTTC. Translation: CASSEGGNNEQFF.

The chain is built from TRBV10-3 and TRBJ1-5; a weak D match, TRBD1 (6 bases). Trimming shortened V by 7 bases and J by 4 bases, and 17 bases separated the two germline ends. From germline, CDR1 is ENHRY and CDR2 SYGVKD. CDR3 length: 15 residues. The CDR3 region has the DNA TGTGCCATCAAAAACTCGGACAGCCCTAATCAGCCCCAGCATTTT. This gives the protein CAIKNSDSPNQPQHF.

DNA of the CDR3: TGCGCCAGTCGTTCCCGGGACAGACCATATGGCTACACCTTC. The encoded protein is CASRSRDRPYGYTF. V and J are TRBV5-1 and TRBJ1-2; 7 bases fit TRBD1. Germline loops: CDR1 SGHRS, CDR2 YFSETQ. The CDR3 is made up of 14 amino acids. The J segment lost 5 bases and the V segment lost 8 bases, leaving 12 bases of the junction unmatched.

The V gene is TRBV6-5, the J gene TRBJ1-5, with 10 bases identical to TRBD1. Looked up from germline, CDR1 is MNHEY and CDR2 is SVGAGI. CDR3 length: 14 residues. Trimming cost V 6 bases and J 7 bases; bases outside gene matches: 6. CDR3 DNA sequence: TGTGCCAGCAGGACCGGGACAGGGGCCCAGCCCCAGCATTTT. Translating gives CASRTGTGAQPQHF.

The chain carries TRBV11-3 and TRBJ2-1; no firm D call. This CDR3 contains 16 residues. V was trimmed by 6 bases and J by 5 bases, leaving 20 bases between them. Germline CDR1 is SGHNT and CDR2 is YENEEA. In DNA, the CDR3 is TGTGCCAGCAGGCCTCATAGGCACAGCCAGAACAATGAGCAGTTCTTC. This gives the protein CASRPHRHSQNNEQFF. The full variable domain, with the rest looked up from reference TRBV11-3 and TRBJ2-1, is EAGVVQSPRYKIIEKKQPVAFWCNPISGHNTLYWYLQNLGQGPELLIRYENEEAVDDSQLPKDRFSAERLKGVDSTLKIQPAELGDSAVYLCASRPHRHSQNNEQFFGPGTRLTVL.

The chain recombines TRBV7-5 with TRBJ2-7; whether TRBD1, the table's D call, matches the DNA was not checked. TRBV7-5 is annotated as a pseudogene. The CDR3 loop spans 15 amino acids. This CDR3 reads CVRSLAWTGTYEQYF. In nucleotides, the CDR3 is TGTGTCAGAAGCTTAGCGTGGACAGGGACCTACGAGCAGTACTTC.

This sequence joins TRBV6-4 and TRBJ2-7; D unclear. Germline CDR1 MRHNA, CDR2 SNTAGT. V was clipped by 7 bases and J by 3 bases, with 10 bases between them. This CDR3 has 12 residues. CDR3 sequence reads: CASIVGYYEQYF. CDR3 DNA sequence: TGTGCCAGCATTGTCGGGTACTACGAGCAGTACTTC.

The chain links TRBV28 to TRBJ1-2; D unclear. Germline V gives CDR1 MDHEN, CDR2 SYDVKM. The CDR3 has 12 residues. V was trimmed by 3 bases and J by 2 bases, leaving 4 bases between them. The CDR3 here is CASSFQNYGYTF. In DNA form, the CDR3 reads TGTGCCAGCAGTTTTCAGAACTATGGCTACACCTTC.

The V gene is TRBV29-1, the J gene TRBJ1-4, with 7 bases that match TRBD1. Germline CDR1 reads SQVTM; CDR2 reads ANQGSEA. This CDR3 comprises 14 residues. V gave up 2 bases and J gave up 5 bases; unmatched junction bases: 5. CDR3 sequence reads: CSVEFAGGNEKLFF. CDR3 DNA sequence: TGCAGCGTTGAATTCGCAGGGGGAAATGAAAAACTGTTTTTT.

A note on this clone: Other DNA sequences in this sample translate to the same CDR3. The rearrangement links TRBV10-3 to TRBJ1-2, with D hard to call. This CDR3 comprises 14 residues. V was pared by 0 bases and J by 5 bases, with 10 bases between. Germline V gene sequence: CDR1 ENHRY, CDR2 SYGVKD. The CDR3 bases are TGTGCCATCAGTGAGTCAGGAGGGATTTATGGCTACACCTTC. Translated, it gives CAISESGGIYGYTF.

CDR3 nucleotides: TGTGCCAGCAGCCAATCGTCGTTAAGGAGGAGCACAGATACGCAGTATTTT. Translation gives CASSQSSLRRSTDTQYF. The chain is built from TRBV14 and TRBJ2-3; D might be TRBD2 (5 bases). Trimming took 2 bases from V and 0 from J, leaving 15 bases between them. Germline V gives CDR1 SGHDN, CDR2 FVKESK. The CDR3 is 17 residues long.

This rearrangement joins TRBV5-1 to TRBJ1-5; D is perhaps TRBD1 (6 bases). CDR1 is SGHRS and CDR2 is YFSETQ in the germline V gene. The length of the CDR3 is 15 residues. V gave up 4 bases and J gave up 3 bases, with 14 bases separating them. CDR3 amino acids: CASSPGGGANQPQHF. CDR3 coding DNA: TGCGCCAGCAGCCCTGGAGGGGGGGCCAATCAGCCCCAGCATTTT.

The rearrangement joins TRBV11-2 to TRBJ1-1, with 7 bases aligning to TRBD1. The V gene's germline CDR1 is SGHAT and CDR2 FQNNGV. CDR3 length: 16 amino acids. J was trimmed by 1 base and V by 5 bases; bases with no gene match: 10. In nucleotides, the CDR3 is TGTGCCAGCAGCCCCATCCCCCGACAGGGGAACACTGAAGCTTTCTTT. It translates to CASSPIPRQGNTEAFF.